This T cell receptor (beta chain) was documented in a study of cytomegalovirus exposure and HLA in healthy donors. About the research overall: The platform used for the roughly 110 validation repertoires matched that of the roughly 700 first-cohort repertoires, a later analysis reported. The study's findings and limits: Overall, roughly 150 TCR beta chains were annotated as cytomegalovirus-associated. Rarity characterized most TCR sequences, yet some public TCRs appeared in many donors.

Remarks on this clone: What it binds is not known.

TCRdb keeps only in-frame clones here, not all; method: immunoSEQ multiplex PCR. This table has over 100,000 clones, roughly nine tenths appearing once. Sequencing input: PBMCs. The clonotype comes from a woman aged 18-35 years in good health and CMV-seronegative.

Written as DNA, the CDR3 is TGTGCCAGCAGCTTCGACAGGGTATCCACTGAAGCTTTCTTT. This translates into CASSFDRVSTEAFF. The chain employs TRBV5-8 and TRBJ1-1, with TRBD1 identical over 7 bases. The germline gives CDR1 SGHTS, CDR2 YDEGEE. With V trimmed by 2 bases and J by 4 bases, 5 bases remained unmatched. CDR3 size: 14 residues.